The rows below give T cell receptor beta chains drawn from one sample of a study of blood T cell repertoires in COVID-19. Assay: immunoSEQ multiplex PCR; the TCRdb copy retains only in-frame clones and omits some. The table lists about 320,000 clones, more than 70% of them singletons. The sequencing sample was made of peripheral blood. The source is a young woman with COVID-19, enrolled during active disease. CDR3s include the opening cysteine and the closing phenylalanine or tryptophan. The order of the fields is J gene, V gene, CDR3 length, CDR3 protein.

>TRBJ2-2|TRBV5-1|16
CASRGLAGSNTGELFF
>TRBJ1-4|TRBV19|13
CASSVRANEKLFF
>TRBJ2-6|TRBV5-6|17
CASSFGVPLSGANVLTF
>TRBJ2-5|TRBV24-1|15
CATSVKGDRTETQYF
>TRBJ1-5|TRBV5-7|14
CASGPRRLEQPQHF
>TRBJ1-2|TRBV5-1|18
CASSLYGAGGEVVYGYTF
>TRBJ2-2|TRBV24-1|13
CATGDINTGELFF
>TRBJ1-1|TRBV5-6|14
CASSPGTGGTEAFF
>TRBJ1-1|TRBV15|13
CATSRSADTEAFF
>TRBJ2-7|TRBV29-1|12
CSVSPSRGEQYF
>TRBJ2-1|TRBV4-1|17
CASSPDRTRQQSPEQFF
>TRBJ1-4|TRBV7-9|16
CASSSDPGATYEKLFF
>TRBJ2-3|TRBV11-3|16
CASSLGLDRVGDTQYF
>TRBJ2-5|TRBV7-2|16
CASSLGTSGGKETQYF
>TRBJ1-1|TRBV3-1/TRBV3-2|14
CASSQGGRDTEAFF
>TRBJ1-2|TRBV6-5|15
CASSPYGTVLYGYTF
>TRBJ2-2|TRBV12-3/TRBV12-4|13
CASSLTRAGELFF
>TRBJ2-5|TRBV6-6|14
CAITPSGAKETQYF
>TRBJ1-1|TRBV28|16
CASSTFVGQEGTEAFF
>TRBJ2-7|TRBV14|13
CASSREIRGEQYF
>TRBJ1-6|TRBV3-1/TRBV3-2|14
CASSLGRASSPLHF
>TRBJ1-2|TRBV12-3/TRBV12-4|13
CASSRQPSYGYTF
>TRBJ2-3|TRBV11-3|13
CASSFPNTDTQYF
>TRBJ1-2|TRBV19|15
CASSIGTTGESGYTF
>TRBJ1-5|TRBV28|15
CASSLSGRGSQPQHF
>TRBJ2-3|TRBV28|13
CASSRRGSDTQYF
>TRBJ2-2|TRBV6-5|15
CASSTFRENTGELFF
>TRBJ2-3|TRBV6-5|15
CASSPGDSSTDTQYF
>TRBJ1-1|TRBV7-2|14
CASSTTGVGTEAFF
>TRBJ2-2|TRBV27|13
CASSYIGAGELFF
>TRBJ1-2|TRBV19|16
CASSIFPDKSTDGYTF
>TRBJ2-7|TRBV6-1|16
CASSELGTSGAYEQYF
>TRBJ1-5|TRBV21-1|18
CASSKNWDFRRGNQPQHF
>TRBJ1-6|TRBV27|14
CASRLVEGGSPLHF
>TRBJ1-4|TRBV4-1|16
CASSQSLQGLGEKLFF
>TRBJ1-2|TRBV2|13
CARSTGEYYGYTF
>TRBJ1-6|TRBV6-5|13
CASSRQGLSPLHF
>TRBJ2-7|TRBV5-4|14
CASSSTGPSYEQYF
>TRBJ1-1|TRBV6-1|15
CASSERQALNTEAFF
>TRBJ2-4|TRBV3-1/TRBV3-2|19
CASSQASHFVVRGKNIQYF
>TRBJ2-5|TRBV5-6|13
CASSLREEETQYF
>TRBJ1-2|TRBV6-6|13
CASSYGTPYGYTF
>TRBJ1-5|TRBV6-5|13
CASSKTREQPQHF
>TRBJ1-1|TRBV27|17
CASCTGPGQGGSTEAFF
>TRBJ2-7|TRBV6-2/TRBV6-3|11
CASSLRGEQYF
>TRBJ2-3|TRBV15|19
CATSGSGGRIAGELDTQYF
>TRBJ1-1|TRBV11-2|14
CASSPWGPRTEAFF
>TRBJ1-6|TRBV19|15
CASSGGSSYNSPLHF
>TRBJ2-1|TRBV19|17
CASSDPGSGGSYNEQFF
>TRBJ1-4|TRBV28|15
CASSFVAVANEKLFF
>TRBJ1-1|TRBV11-3|15
CASSTLGGVVTEAFF
>TRBJ1-6|TRBV4-1|15
CASSRQENYNSPLHF
>TRBJ1-5|TRBV18|15
CASSQRQKSGQPQHF
>TRBJ1-6|TRBV2|13
CASNGQGNSPLHF
>TRBJ2-1|TRBV2|15
CASLGGGGSYNEQFF
>TRBJ1-1|TRBV18|14
CASSPPGGKAEAFF
>TRBJ2-6|TRBV6-1|15
CASSEEQGGANVLTF
>TRBJ1-2|TRBV11-2|15
CASSLVGWGGGSYTF